Listed below are T cell receptor beta chains from one sample, sequenced in a study of cytomegalovirus exposure and HLA in healthy donors. Sequenced by immunoSEQ multiplex PCR; TCRdb stores in-frame clones only, minus some. The repertoire holds 150,000 to 200,000 clones, roughly 80% seen once, with approximately 4.5% in the top ten. The sequenced material came from PBMCs. Receptor source: a man between 25 and 39 years old in good health and CMV-seronegative. Each CDR3 is given without its conserved first and last residue.

v_call,cdr3_aa
TRBV7-2,ASSLPTGSNSPLH
TRBV5-1,ASSLASGRNEQF
TRBV30,AWSQGRGQPQH
TRBV2,ARDRIDQETQY
TRBV4-1,ASSAGFRWRRSEAF
TRBV4-1,ASSQPQMVI
TRBV7-2,ASSPDMATNEKLF
TRBV19,ASRLTGVHQPQH
TRBV5-1,ASSSYGSGLVSVGANVLT
TRBV2,ASSVGREGRQPQH
TRBV19,ASWDSPIYGYT
TRBV28,ASSSPSESVGEQY
TRBV6-5,ASRQGGNQPQH
TRBV9,ASSRPGLAGGELF
TRBV4-1,ASSHGTSVVYEQY
TRBV7-3,ASSLRPAGVGVLGDQY
TRBV27,ASKSDRGGNTEAF
TRBV2,ASSTSTGGGNTIY
TRBV27,ASSTRDSISYEQY
TRBV5-1,ASSEGLAGGETQY
TRBV6-6,ASRELAGSTDTQY
TRBV5-4,ASSLLRGTDTQY
TRBV6-5,ASSYSTSPGREAF
TRBV15,ATLDRDSEAF
TRBV29-1,SAGQGASDEQY
TRBV7-3,ASSLTWGGQETQY
TRBV6-5,ASRTRTGGGYT
TRBV5-1,ASSVGGLGANVLT
TRBV29-1,SVFPGEGNTIY
TRBV5-4,ASSRSGTGQGDTQY
TRBV7-2,ASSSRGQGGGYT
TRBV12-5,ASGLQVGPGNTGELF
TRBV30,ASRTGFSGNTIY
TRBV27,ASSSSRLSYGYT
TRBV5-1,ASSLRTGLEQY
TRBV11-2,ASSPLRGVYNEQF
TRBV6-1,AGKTGNDEKLF
TRBV4-2,ASSQEDRPYTGELF
TRBV7-8,ASSSDSYGYT
TRBV20-1,SARDSYEQY
TRBV7-9,ASSHGTPYPEQF
TRBV7-8,ASSSRAGEGGYT
TRBV28,ASKREDTQY
TRBV19,ASTLGQNNYGYT
TRBV9,ASSVDGVRETQY
TRBV30,AWKSVGGAF
TRBV4-3,ASSQVSGTALYNEQF
TRBV5-5,ASSSRDRTYNEQF
TRBV14,ASSPYSTGELF
TRBV28,ASSLILGQEAF
TRBV28,ASSPVEGAVGEQY
TRBV6-5,ASSPTTPDTQY
TRBV9,ASSSPPRRDRVPGGANVLT
TRBV5-4,ASTPGTGKLYEQY
TRBV29-1,SVAQGNGNQPQH
TRBV5-4,ASSPGQGRLYYGYT
TRBV28,ASREGQGYGYT
TRBV27,ASSLSGVHRGETQY